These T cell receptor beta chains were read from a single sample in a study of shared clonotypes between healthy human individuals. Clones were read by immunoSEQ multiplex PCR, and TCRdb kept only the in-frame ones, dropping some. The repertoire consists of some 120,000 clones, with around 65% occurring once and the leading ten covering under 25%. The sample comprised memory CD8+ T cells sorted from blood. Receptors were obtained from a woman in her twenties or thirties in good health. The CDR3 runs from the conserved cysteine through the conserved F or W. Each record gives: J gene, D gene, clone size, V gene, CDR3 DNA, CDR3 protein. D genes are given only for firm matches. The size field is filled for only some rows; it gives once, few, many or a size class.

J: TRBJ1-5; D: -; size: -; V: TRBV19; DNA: TGTGCCAGTAGTATACAATACGGGTATCGCAATCAGCCCCAGCATTTT; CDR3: CASSIQYGYRNQPQHF
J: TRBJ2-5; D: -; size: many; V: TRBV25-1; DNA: TGTGCCAGCACCTCTTCTGGGGGGCGGGAGACCCAGTACTTC; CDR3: CASTSSGGRETQYF
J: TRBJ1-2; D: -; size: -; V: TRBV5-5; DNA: TGTGCCAGCAGCCCCGACACAGGGATGAGGAACTATGGCTACACCTTC; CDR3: CASSPDTGMRNYGYTF
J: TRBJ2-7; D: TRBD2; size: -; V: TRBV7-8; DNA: TGTGCCAGCAGCCTACGGGTGGGAGGGCGGTACGAGCAGTACTTC; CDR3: CASSLRVGGRYEQYF
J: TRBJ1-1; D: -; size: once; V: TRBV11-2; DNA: TGTGCCAGCAGCTTAGTAGGGGCAGGAATGAACACTGAAGCTTTCTTT; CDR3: CASSLVGAGMNTEAFF
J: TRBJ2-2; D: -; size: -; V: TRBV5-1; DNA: TGCGCCAGCAGCTACTGGGACCCGAACACCGGGGAGCTGTTTTTT; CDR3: CASSYWDPNTGELFF
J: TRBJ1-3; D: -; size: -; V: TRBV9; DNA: TGTGCCAGCAGCGCCGACGACGGAAACACCATATATTTT; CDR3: CASSADDGNTIYF
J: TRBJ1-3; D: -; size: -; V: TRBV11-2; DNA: TGTGCCAGCAGCTTAGAGCCTATTAGCTTCTCTGGAAACACCATATATTTT; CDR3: CASSLEPISFSGNTIYF
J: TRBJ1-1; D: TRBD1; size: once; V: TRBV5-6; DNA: TGTGCCAGCAGCCTATTAGACAGGGCAGAAGCTTTCTTT; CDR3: CASSLLDRAEAFF
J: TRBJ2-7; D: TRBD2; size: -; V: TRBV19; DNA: TGTGCCAGTAGTAGTCTAGCGGGAGACTACGAGCAGTACTTC; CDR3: CASSSLAGDYEQYF
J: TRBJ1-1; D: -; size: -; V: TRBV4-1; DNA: TGCGCCAGCAGCCAGTCGACAGTCCCGAACACTGAAGCTTTCTTT; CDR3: CASSQSTVPNTEAFF
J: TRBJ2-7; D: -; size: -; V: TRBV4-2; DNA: TGTGCCAGCAGCCAAGCTCCCGGCGAGCAGTACTTC; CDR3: CASSQAPGEQYF
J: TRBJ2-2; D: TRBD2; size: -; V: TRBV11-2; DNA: TGTGCCAGCAGCCGATTTAGCGGGCACACCGGGGAGCTGTTTTTT; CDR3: CASSRFSGHTGELFF
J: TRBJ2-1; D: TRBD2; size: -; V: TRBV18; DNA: TGTGCCAGCTCACCTCTACTAGCGGGAGGTAATGAGCAGTTCTTC; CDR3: CASSPLLAGGNEQFF
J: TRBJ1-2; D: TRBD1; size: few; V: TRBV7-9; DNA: TGTGCCAGCAGCTCTTCTGCAGGGGGGCATGGCTACACCTTC; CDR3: CASSSSAGGHGYTF
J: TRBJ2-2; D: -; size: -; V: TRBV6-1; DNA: TGTGCCAGCAGTGAAGCCAGGGGATACACCGGGGAGCTGTTTTTT; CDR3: CASSEARGYTGELFF
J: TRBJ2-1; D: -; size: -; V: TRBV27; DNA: TGTGCCAGTGGGGTTGGGCTATCCTACAATGAGCAGTTCTTC; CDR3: CASGVGLSYNEQFF